A selection of T cell receptor beta chains follows, all from one sample in a study of OX40 agonist ivuxolimab in advanced cancers. Sequenced by immunoSEQ multiplex PCR; TCRdb stores in-frame clones only, minus some. Of about 77,000 clones listed, over 85% are singletons. The starting material was CD4+ or CD8+ T cells sorted from blood, obtained in a trial of the OX40 agonist ivuxolimab. The receptors here all came from an adult with an advanced solid tumor such as melanoma, head and neck, liver or kidney cancer. Both conserved end residues are part of each CDR3. The D gene is left open where the match is weak. Size is omitted from some rows. Given values are once, few, many or a class for expanded clones.

cdr3_nt: TGTGCCAGCAGTTCCGGGACAGAGTATAACGAGCAGTACTTC
cdr3_aa: CASSSGTEYNEQYF
v_call: TRBV6-6
j_call: TRBJ2-7
d_call: TRBD1
clone_size: .

cdr3_nt: TGTGCCAGCAGCCGCCTCGACAGCTACAATCAGCCCCAGCATTTT
cdr3_aa: CASSRLDSYNQPQHF
v_call: TRBV5-5
j_call: TRBJ1-5
d_call: .
clone_size: .

cdr3_nt: TGTGCCGACGGACAGGGGATAGGGGAGACCCAGTACTTC
cdr3_aa: CADGQGIGETQYF
v_call: TRBV2
j_call: TRBJ2-5
d_call: TRBD1
clone_size: .

cdr3_nt: TGTGCCATCAGTGAGGTCAGGGGAGGCTCACCCCTCCACTTT
cdr3_aa: CAISEVRGGSPLHF
v_call: TRBV10-3
j_call: TRBJ1-6
d_call: .
clone_size: .

cdr3_nt: TGTGCCAGCAGCTCCCCCTCACAGGGGTTGAATGGCTACACCTTC
cdr3_aa: CASSSPSQGLNGYTF
v_call: TRBV7-6
j_call: TRBJ1-2
d_call: TRBD1
clone_size: .

cdr3_nt: TGTGCCAGCAGTTCGAGGGACCCTAATCGGAACACCATATATTTT
cdr3_aa: CASSSRDPNRNTIYF
v_call: TRBV28
j_call: TRBJ1-3
d_call: .
clone_size: once

cdr3_nt: TGTGCCAGTTGGGCTGCGGGTCTATCGGGCTACACCTTC
cdr3_aa: CASWAAGLSGYTF
v_call: TRBV28
j_call: TRBJ1-2
d_call: .
clone_size: .

cdr3_nt: TGTGCCAGCAGTGGGGGGAGAGGCATGGGCGGGGAGCTGTTTTTT
cdr3_aa: CASSGGRGMGGELFF
v_call: TRBV2
j_call: TRBJ2-2
d_call: .
clone_size: once

cdr3_nt: TGTGCCAGCAGCCGAGGCGGGGGTTTCTACGAGCAGTACTTC
cdr3_aa: CASSRGGGFYEQYF
v_call: TRBV5-4
j_call: TRBJ2-7
d_call: TRBD2
clone_size: .

cdr3_nt: TGTGCCAGCAGGGACACAGATCAGCCCCAGCATTTT
cdr3_aa: CASRDTDQPQHF
v_call: TRBV6-6
j_call: TRBJ1-5
d_call: .
clone_size: .

cdr3_nt: TGTGCCAGCAGCGCCCAGGGAATTAACTATGGCTACACCTTC
cdr3_aa: CASSAQGINYGYTF
v_call: TRBV7-9
j_call: TRBJ1-2
d_call: .
clone_size: once

cdr3_nt: TGTGCCTGGAGTCGACAGGGGAGGGACTATGGCTACACCTTC
cdr3_aa: CAWSRQGRDYGYTF
v_call: TRBV30
j_call: TRBJ1-2
d_call: TRBD1
clone_size: .

cdr3_nt: TGCGCCAGCACCCGACAGGGGGCCATGAACACTGAAGCTTTCTTT
cdr3_aa: CASTRQGAMNTEAFF
v_call: TRBV5-1
j_call: TRBJ1-1
d_call: TRBD1
clone_size: few

cdr3_nt: TGTGCCAGCAGCTCAGGGACTAGCGGGTCCTACAATGAGCAGTTCTTC
cdr3_aa: CASSSGTSGSYNEQFF
v_call: TRBV4-2
j_call: TRBJ2-1
d_call: TRBD2
clone_size: .

cdr3_nt: TGCGCCAGCAGCCAAGATGGTTCGAACACTGAAGCTTTCTTT
cdr3_aa: CASSQDGSNTEAFF
v_call: TRBV4-1
j_call: TRBJ1-1
d_call: .
clone_size: .

cdr3_nt: TGTGCCATCAGTCTACCCCGGACCACAGGGATCGAGACCCAGTACTTC
cdr3_aa: CAISLPRTTGIETQYF
v_call: TRBV10-3
j_call: TRBJ2-5
d_call: .
clone_size: .

cdr3_nt: TGTGCCAGCAGCTTCCGGGACAGAAACACCGGGGAGCTGTTTTTT
cdr3_aa: CASSFRDRNTGELFF
v_call: TRBV7-9
j_call: TRBJ2-2
d_call: TRBD1
clone_size: .

cdr3_nt: TGCGCCAGCAGTGAGTCCGGGGGGACCTACGAGCAGTACTTC
cdr3_aa: CASSESGGTYEQYF
v_call: TRBV10-2
j_call: TRBJ2-7
d_call: TRBD2
clone_size: .

cdr3_nt: TGTGCCAGCAGGGATCAGGGGCAGGGGAAGGACTATGGCTACACCTTC
cdr3_aa: CASRDQGQGKDYGYTF
v_call: TRBV2
j_call: TRBJ1-2
d_call: .
clone_size: .

cdr3_nt: TGTGCCAGCAGTGGCGTTGGAGTAGGCACAGATACGCAGTATTTT
cdr3_aa: CASSGVGVGTDTQYF
v_call: TRBV2
j_call: TRBJ2-3
d_call: .
clone_size: .

cdr3_nt: TGTGCCAGCAGTGGGACAGGCCTCTCCTACGAGCAGTACTTC
cdr3_aa: CASSGTGLSYEQYF
v_call: TRBV6-5
j_call: TRBJ2-7
d_call: TRBD1
clone_size: .

cdr3_nt: TGCGCCAGCAGCCGCCCCTTTCAGGTGAACTATGGCTACACCTTC
cdr3_aa: CASSRPFQVNYGYTF
v_call: TRBV4-1
j_call: TRBJ1-2
d_call: .
clone_size: .

cdr3_nt: TGTGCCAGCAGCCCAGACAGGGAGATAGGGGATCAGCCCCAGCATTTT
cdr3_aa: CASSPDREIGDQPQHF
v_call: TRBV27
j_call: TRBJ1-5
d_call: TRBD1
clone_size: .

cdr3_nt: TGTGCCAGCAGCTTCGGACAGGCGGACATTAATGAGCAGTTCTTC
cdr3_aa: CASSFGQADINEQFF
v_call: TRBV7-8
j_call: TRBJ2-1
d_call: TRBD1
clone_size: .

cdr3_nt: TGTGCCTGGAACAGGGTGGTCACTGAAGCTTTCTTT
cdr3_aa: CAWNRVVTEAFF
v_call: TRBV30
j_call: TRBJ1-1
d_call: .
clone_size: .

cdr3_nt: TGTGCCAGTAGTATGGACAGCCAAGAGACCCAGTACTTC
cdr3_aa: CASSMDSQETQYF
v_call: TRBV19
j_call: TRBJ2-5
d_call: .
clone_size: .

cdr3_nt: TGTGCCATCAGCGGACAGGGGGCATGGGAGACCCAGTACTTC
cdr3_aa: CAISGQGAWETQYF
v_call: TRBV10-3
j_call: TRBJ2-5
d_call: TRBD1
clone_size: .

cdr3_nt: TGTGCCAGCAGCGTGGGTGGGCTAGCGGCCTACAATGAGCAGTTCTTC
cdr3_aa: CASSVGGLAAYNEQFF
v_call: TRBV9
j_call: TRBJ2-1
d_call: TRBD2
clone_size: .

cdr3_nt: TGCGCCAGCAGCCCCCGACTCGGCTCCTACAATGAGCAGTTCTTC
cdr3_aa: CASSPRLGSYNEQFF
v_call: TRBV4-1
j_call: TRBJ2-1
d_call: .
clone_size: .

cdr3_nt: TGTGCCAGCAGCTCGCCACCGGGACAGGGCGGTGAAAAACTGTTTTTT
cdr3_aa: CASSSPPGQGGEKLFF
v_call: TRBV5-4
j_call: TRBJ1-4
d_call: TRBD1
clone_size: .

cdr3_nt: TGTGCCAGCAGCTTGACTAGCGCTGGGGGAAACACCATATATTTT
cdr3_aa: CASSLTSAGGNTIYF
v_call: TRBV7-2
j_call: TRBJ1-3
d_call: .
clone_size: .